The 14 T cell receptor beta chains listed next were all sequenced from one sample in a study of blood T cell repertoires in COVID-19. Sequencing was performed with immunoSEQ multiplex PCR; in TCRdb, only in-frame clones are kept and a portion is missing. The sample yields roughly 250,000 clones, more than 75% seen once. The sample was peripheral blood. The receptors derive from a woman aged 55-75 years with active or convalescent COVID-19.

The chain couples TRBV7-2 to TRBJ2-3, with 9 bases that match TRBD2. Trimming took 2 bases from V and 2 from J; bases not matched to a gene: 5. Germline lookup yields CDR1 SGHTA and CDR2 FQGNSA. The CDR3 length is 16 residues. Here the CDR3 DNA reads TGTGCCAGCAGCTTACAGGCGGGGGGGCTCACAGATACGCAGTATTTT. Translating gives CASSLQAGGLTDTQYF. The full variable domain, in which reference TRBV7-2 and TRBJ2-3 provide the parts outside the CDR3, is GAGVSQSPSNKVTEKGKDVELRCDPISGHTALYWYRQSLGQGLEFLIYFQGNSAPDKSGLPSDRFSAERTGGSVSTLTIQRTQQEDSAVYLCASSLQAGGLTDTQYFGPGTRLTVL.

V and J are TRBV27 and TRBJ2-5; 13 nucleotides match TRBD2. After removal of 2 bases from V and 7 bases from J, the junction contained 7 bases not matched to a gene. The CDR3 sequence is 16 residues long. CDR1 is MNHEY and CDR2 is SMNVEV in the germline V gene (reference sequence). CDR3 DNA: TGTGCCAGCAGTTTACTCGGGACTAGCGGGGCGGGGACCCAGTACTTC. Translated, it gives CASSLLGTSGAGTQYF.

The chain uses TRBV7-9 and TRBJ2-5; 11 bases align to TRBD2. Trimming cost V 2 bases and J 5 bases; bases outside gene matches: 10. CDR1 and CDR2 from the germline V gene are SEHNR and FQNEAQ (reference sequence). CDR3 size: 17 residues. CDR3 amino acids: CASSLSAPSGGRETQYF. CDR3 DNA: TGTGCCAGCAGCTTATCGGCGCCTAGCGGGGGGCGGGAGACCCAGTACTTC.

The chain uses TRBV6-5 and TRBJ1-5, with TRBD1 matching over 8 bases. Germline CDR1 is MNHEY and CDR2 is SVGAGI. The V segment lost 5 bases and the J segment 4 bases; nucleotides outside the gene matches: 7. The CDR3 has 15 amino acids. The CDR3 coding sequence is TGTGCCAGCAGTACCCGACAGGGGATAAATCAGCCCCAGCATTTT. Protein product: CASSTRQGINQPQHF.

The chain uses TRBV6-4 and TRBJ1-1; D might be TRBD1 (5 bases). Trimming removed 4 bases at V and 1 base at J, with 10 bases between. This CDR3 has 14 amino acids. The germline V gene has CDR1 MRHNA and CDR2 SNTAGT. Written as DNA, the CDR3 is TGTGCCAGCAGTGCTCGCGGGGGGAACACTGAAGCTTTCTTT. Translation gives CASSARGGNTEAFF.

At least ten counts were recorded for this clone. V usage is TRBV6-5 and J usage is TRBJ2-1, with D tentatively TRBD1 (6 bases). The length of the CDR3 is 16 residues. Germline CDR1 MNHEY, CDR2 SVGAGI. V was pared by 0 bases and J by 5 bases, with 14 bases between. CDR3: CASSYSPTGPNNEQFF. As DNA, the CDR3 is TGTGCCAGCAGTTACTCGCCGACAGGACCTAACAATGAGCAGTTCTTC.

V gene TRBV5-6 combines with J gene TRBJ1-5; D gene ambiguous. Trimming took 0 bases from V and 11 from J, leaving 12 bases between them. The germline V gene has CDR1 SGHDT and CDR2 YYEEEE. The CDR3 totals 13 residues. Here the CDR3 reads CASSLAYSRAQHF. DNA of the CDR3: TGTGCCAGCAGCTTGGCCTACAGCAGAGCCCAGCATTTT.

V and J are TRBV7-9 and TRBJ2-1, with 14 bases identical to TRBD2. Per germline, CDR1 SEHNR and CDR2 FQNEAQ (reference sequence). This CDR3 is 19 amino acids long. V lost 3 bases and J lost 2; bases outside the gene matches: 9. CDR3 protein: CASSFSGTSGGLTYNEQFF. CDR3 nucleotides: TGTGCCAGCAGCTTCTCGGGGACTAGCGGGGGCCTTACCTACAATGAGCAGTTCTTC.

This clone appeared once. V is TRBV7-9 and J is TRBJ1-1; 8 nucleotides align to TRBD1. The V and J ends lost 0 bases and 6 bases, in that order; junction bases with no gene match: 6. CDR3 length: 15 residues. Germline CDR1 reads SEHNR; CDR2 reads FQNEAQ (reference sequence). Written as DNA, the CDR3 is TGTGCCAGCAGCTTAGCGGCCAGGGGGCGGTCTGAAGCTTTCTTT. Translating it yields CASSLAARGRSEAFF. Full variable domain (remainder filled in from reference TRBV7-9 and TRBJ1-1): DTGVSQNPRHKITKRGQNVTFRCDPISEHNRLYWYRQTLGQGPEFLTYFQNEAQLEKSRLLSDRFSAERPKGSFSTLEIQRTEQGDSAMYLCASSLAARGRSEAFFGQGTRLTVV.

The count of this clone is one. The chain is built from TRBV7-8 and TRBJ2-2; no clear D gene. Trimming stripped 1 base from V and 9 bases from J, with 18 bases between. Germline CDR1 SGHVS, CDR2 FQNEAQ. This CDR3 is 16 amino acids long. The CDR3 loop reads CASSLEVWPGGRELFF. The CDR3 nucleotides are TGTGCCAGCAGCTTAGAGGTTTGGCCCGGCGGCCGGGAGCTGTTTTTT.

This clone was observed a few times. The J gene is TRBJ1-6, the V gene TRBV5-6; perhaps TRBD1 as D (5 bases). CDR3 length equals 15 residues. V gave up 4 bases and J gave up 6 bases, with 14 bases separating them. Germline lookup yields CDR1 SGHDT and CDR2 YYEEEE. Here the CDR3 reads CASSRRGWLNSPLHF. The CDR3 nucleotides read TGTGCCAGCAGCCGCCGGGGGTGGCTTAATTCACCCCTCCACTTT.

The CDR3 is CASSLGTGGGTDTQYF. CDR3 sequence (DNA): TGTGCCAGCAGCTTAGGAACAGGGGGCGGCACAGATACGCAGTATTTT. The chain joins TRBV7-9 to TRBJ2-3, with 9 bases identical to TRBD1. CDR1 and CDR2 from the germline V gene are SEHNR and FQNEAQ (reference sequence). Germline trimming cut 1 base from V and 1 base from J; bases unmatched to any gene: 3. The CDR3 has 16 amino acids.

This chain connects TRBV30 to TRBJ1-1, with TRBD1 identical over 7 bases. The CDR3 has 13 residues. Germline V gives CDR1 GTSNPN, CDR2 SVGIG (reference sequence). The J segment lost 1 base and the V segment lost 8 bases, leaving 7 bases of the junction unmatched. The CDR3 bases are TGTGCCGTGACGGGACAGCCGAACACTGAAGCTTTCTTT. Its protein product is CAVTGQPNTEAFF.

This clone has a single count. The chain employs TRBV30 and TRBJ1-1; D gene uncertain. This CDR3 has 17 residues. Germline V gene lookup returns CDR1 GTSNPN and CDR2 SVGIG (reference sequence). V lost 0 bases to trimming and J lost 1 base, with 18 bases between them. In DNA, the CDR3 is TGTGCCTGGAGTGTACGTTTTGGCGCGCGCGGGAACACTGAAGCTTTCTTT. Protein product: CAWSVRFGARGNTEAFF.